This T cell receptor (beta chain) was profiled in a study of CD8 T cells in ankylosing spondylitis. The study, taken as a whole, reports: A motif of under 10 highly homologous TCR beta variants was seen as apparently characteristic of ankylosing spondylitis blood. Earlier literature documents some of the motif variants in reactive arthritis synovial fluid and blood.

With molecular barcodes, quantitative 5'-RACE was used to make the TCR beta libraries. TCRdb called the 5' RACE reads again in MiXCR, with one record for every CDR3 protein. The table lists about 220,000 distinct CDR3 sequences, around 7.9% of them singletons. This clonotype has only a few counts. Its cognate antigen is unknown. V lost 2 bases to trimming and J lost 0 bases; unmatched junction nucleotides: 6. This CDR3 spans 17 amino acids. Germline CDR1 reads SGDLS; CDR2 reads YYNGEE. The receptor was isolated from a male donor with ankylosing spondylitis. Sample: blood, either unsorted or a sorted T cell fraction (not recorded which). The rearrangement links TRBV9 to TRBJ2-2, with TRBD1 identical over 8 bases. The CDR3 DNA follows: TGTGCCAGCAGCGTCCCCGCACAGGGGGCGAACACCGGGGAGCTGTTTTTT. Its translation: CASSVPAQGANTGELFF.